The 11 T cell receptor beta chains given below trace back to one sample, sequenced in a study of T-cell reconstitution after alpha-beta-depleted transplantation in children. Preparation of the TCRbeta library involved a method that used unique molecular identifiers. One entry per CDR3 protein results from TCRdb running MiXCR on the PCR reads. The sample consists of about 420,000 distinct CDR3 sequences, 15% to 20% of them appearing once. This material consisted of PBMCs, mostly from graft donor cells, taken 360 days after TCRalphabeta/CD19-depleted stem cell transplant. The receptor source for this set is a boy less than two years old who had a stem cell transplant for Wiskott-Aldrich syndrome, so the T cells may come from the graft donor.

This chain links TRBV12-3 or TRBV12-4 with TRBJ1-5, with 10 bases matching TRBD1. This CDR3 spans 13 amino acids. V lost 8 bases to trimming and J lost 4 bases; unmatched junction nucleotides: 2. The CDR3 reads CASDRGRNQPQHF. For the CDR3, the DNA is TGTGCCAGCGACAGGGGGCGGAATCAGCCCCAGCATTTT.

This clonotype was detected only a few times. This chain joins TRBV2 and TRBJ1-1; D is ambiguous. Trimming took off 4 bases at V and 4 bases at J, with 10 bases between the two ends. Germline V gene lookup returns CDR1 SNHLY and CDR2 FYNNEI. This CDR3 region has 13 residues. The CDR3 spells CASSGEGGTEAFF. As DNA, the CDR3 is TGTGCCAGCAGTGGGGAGGGAGGCACTGAAGCTTTCTTT.

This clonotype was seen many times. The V and J genes are TRBV9 and TRBJ2-7, with 8 bases lining up with TRBD1. CDR1 is SGDLS and CDR2 is YYNGEE in the germline V gene. The CDR3 length is 13 residues. Trimming at V came to 3 bases and at J to 4 bases, leaving 3 bases not matched to a gene. In DNA, the CDR3 is TGTGCCAGCAGCGCGGACAGGGCTTACGAGCAGTACTTC. It encodes CASSADRAYEQYF.

The chain joins TRBV4-1 to TRBJ1-2, with unresolved D. This CDR3 contains 14 residues. The germline CDR1 and CDR2 sequences are MGHRA and YSYEKL. Trimming removed 1 base at V and 4 bases at J, with 10 bases between. CDR3 sequence reads: CASSQVQTFYGYTF. The CDR3, as DNA: TGCGCCAGCAGCCAAGTACAGACCTTCTATGGCTACACCTTC.

The chain uses TRBV12-3 or TRBV12-4 and TRBJ2-1, with D perhaps TRBD1 or TRBD2 (6 bases each). The CDR3 has 15 residues. V shed 3 bases and J shed 9 bases, with 18 bases lying between them. The CDR3 region is CASSFHFGGTIEQFF. The CDR3 bases are TGTGCCAGCAGTTTTCATTTTGGCGGGACAATTGAGCAGTTCTTC.

J is TRBJ1-5 and V is TRBV20-1; 7 bases align to TRBD1. J gave up 3 bases and V 3 bases, and 8 bases lay outside the gene matches. This CDR3 contains 15 residues. Germline CDR1 DFQATT, CDR2 SNEGSKA (reference sequence). The CDR3 coding sequence is TGCAGTGCTAGGCCCACAGGGGCGATCAATCAGCCCCAGCATTTT. It specifies CSARPTGAINQPQHF.

V and J are TRBV4-1 and TRBJ2-1; 9 nucleotides line up with TRBD1. The CDR3 has 15 amino acids. The V gene's germline CDR1 is MGHRA and CDR2 YSYEKL. V dropped 3 bases and J dropped 10; count of bases not matched to a gene: 10. CDR3 region: CASSHPGQGTPEQFF. For the CDR3, the DNA is TGCGCCAGCAGCCACCCGGGACAGGGAACTCCAGAGCAGTTCTTC.

This chain connects TRBV6-1 to TRBJ1-2; TRBD1 matches 7 bases. The CDR3 is made up of 13 amino acids. CDR1 MNHNS and CDR2 SASEGT come from the germline V gene. The trim removed 6 bases at V and 6 bases at J, leaving 7 bases unmatched. CDR3 region: CASRDDRDHGYTF. CDR3 coding DNA: TGTGCCAGCAGAGACGACAGGGACCATGGCTACACCTTC.

The chain has TRBV5-1 and TRBJ2-7, with 11 bases aligning to TRBD1. The germline CDR1 and CDR2 sequences are SGHRS and YFSETQ. The CDR3 consists of 15 residues. The V segment lost 4 bases and the J segment 2 bases; nucleotides outside the gene matches: 5. The DNA for the CDR3 is TGCGCCAGCAGCCCCCGGGACAGGGGGACCTACGAGCAGTACTTC. It is translated as CASSPRDRGTYEQYF.

This clonotype was seen only a few times. The chain carries TRBV10-3 and TRBJ2-7; D not certain. With 4 bases removed from V and 3 bases from J, the gap between germline ends came to 13 bases. The CDR3 is made up of 14 amino acids. Germline-derived CDR1 and CDR2 are ENHRY and SYGVKD. The CDR3 DNA reads as TGTGCCATCAGTGTTAATGCCTATTTCTACGAGCAGTACTTC. Protein: CAISVNAYFYEQYF.

The table lists this clonotype with many counts. The V and J genes are TRBV7-9 and TRBJ2-4; no definite D call. V gave up 1 base and J gave up 2 bases, with 12 bases separating them. Looked up from germline, CDR1 is SEHNR and CDR2 is FQNEAQ (reference sequence). The CDR3 is 16 amino acids. The CDR3 DNA follows: TGTGCCAGCAGCTTAGAACACCGTGAGACCAAAAACATTCAGTACTTC. This codes for CASSLEHRETKNIQYF.